These 8 T cell receptor beta chains came from one sample sequenced in a study of shared T cell receptors in the human thymus. The assay was immunoSEQ multiplex PCR, and TCRdb's table has in-frame clones only and misses some. The data show about 710,000 clones, more than 75% seen once. These sequences were also reported in another study, on human thymus T cells.

The sample comprised thymocytes. These receptors originate from a boy under three years old with a congenital heart defect.

The J gene is TRBJ2-1, the V gene TRBV27; weak D call: TRBD1 (5 bases). V lost 0 bases and J lost 9, with 12 bases in between. Looked up from germline, CDR1 is MNHEY and CDR2 is SMNVEV (reference sequence). This CDR3 contains 14 residues. The chain's CDR3 is CASSLSPGWSEQFF. CDR3 bases: TGTGCCAGCAGTTTATCCCCAGGGTGGTCTGAGCAGTTCTTC.

This chain connects TRBV7-2 to TRBJ1-1, with 11 nucleotides matching TRBD1. This CDR3 is 14 amino acids long. CDR1 SGHTA and CDR2 FQGNSA come from the germline V gene. V shed 7 bases, J shed 3 bases, and the junction held 4 bases outside the gene matches. CDR3 protein: CASTPGQGDTEAFF. The CDR3 DNA follows: TGTGCCAGCACACCGGGACAGGGGGACACTGAAGCTTTCTTT.

The V gene is TRBV30, the J gene TRBJ2-1; 12 nucleotides align to TRBD2. V shed 2 bases and J 2 bases; nucleotides not matched to a gene: 10. The CDR3 spans 18 residues. Germline V CDR1 and CDR2: GTSNPN, SVGIG (reference sequence). The CDR3 is CAWSPTRRTSGTYNEQFF. CDR3 nucleotides: TGTGCCTGGAGTCCTACCCGTCGGACTAGCGGGACCTACAATGAGCAGTTCTTC.

This chain joins TRBV19 and TRBJ1-2, with D unresolved. The ends were cut back, 3 bases at V and 0 bases at J, with 5 bases in the middle. This CDR3 is 13 amino acids long. Germline lookup yields CDR1 LNHDA and CDR2 SQIVND (reference sequence). The CDR3 loop is CASSMSPNYGYTF. The CDR3 DNA follows: TGTGCCAGTAGTATGAGTCCTAACTATGGCTACACCTTC.

This sequence joins TRBV4-2 and TRBJ1-5; TRBD1 agrees at 9 bases. The germline V gene encodes CDR1 LGHNA and CDR2 YNFKEQ. This CDR3 has 19 residues. The ends lost 1 base at V and 0 bases at J; junction bases unmatched: 10. CDR3 sequence: CASSQGVGQGPYSNQPQHF. The CDR3 DNA is TGTGCCAGCAGCCAAGGAGTAGGACAGGGGCCCTATAGCAATCAGCCCCAGCATTTT.

V gene TRBV19 combines with J gene TRBJ2-7; 12 bases map to TRBD2. Germline V gene sequence: CDR1 LNHDA, CDR2 SQIVND (reference sequence). The CDR3 has 17 amino acids. Trimming cost V 3 bases and J 3 bases; bases outside gene matches: 9. The CDR3 protein is CASSMTSGSSGGYEQYF. The CDR3 nucleotides read TGTGCCAGTAGTATGACTAGCGGGAGCTCAGGAGGCTACGAGCAGTACTTC.

J is TRBJ1-5 and V is TRBV7-9; 7 bases map to TRBD1. This CDR3 comprises 14 residues. The J segment lost 5 bases and the V segment lost 4 bases, leaving 5 bases of the junction unmatched. The germline V gene has CDR1 SEHNR and CDR2 FQNEAQ (reference sequence). CDR3 amino acids: CASSYTGVYQPQHF. For the CDR3, the DNA is TGTGCCAGCAGCTACACAGGGGTCTATCAGCCCCAGCATTTT.

The DNA of the CDR3 is TGTGCCAGCAGTCACCGGACTAGCGGGACCCATGGTGAGACCCAGTACTTC. Translated: CASSHRTSGTHGETQYF. The chain recombines TRBV27 with TRBJ2-5, with 12 bases fitting TRBD2. Losses at the gene ends were 5 bases for V and 5 bases for J; bases not matched to a gene: 12. The CDR3 spans 17 residues. CDR1 is MNHEY and CDR2 is SMNVEV in the germline V gene (reference sequence).